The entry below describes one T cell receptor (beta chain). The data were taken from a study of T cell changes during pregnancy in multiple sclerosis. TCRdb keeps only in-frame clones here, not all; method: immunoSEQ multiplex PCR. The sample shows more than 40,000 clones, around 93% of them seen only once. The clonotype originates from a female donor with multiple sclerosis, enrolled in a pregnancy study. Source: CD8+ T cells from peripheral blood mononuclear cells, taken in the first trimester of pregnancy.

Here the CDR3 DNA reads TGTGCCAGCAGCCAAGACAGGGGGCGGACAGATACGCAGTATTTT. It translates to CASSQDRGRTDTQYF. This chain links TRBV25-1 with TRBJ2-3, with 10 bases lining up with TRBD1. The length of the CDR3 is 15 residues. The V gene end was trimmed by 6 bases and the J gene end by 3 bases; junction bases not matched to a gene: 6. Germline CDR1 and CDR2: MGHDK and SYGVNS. Full variable domain (outside the CDR3, taken from reference TRBV25-1 and TRBJ2-3): EADIYQTPRYLVIGTGKKITLECSQTMGHDKMYWYQQDPGMELHLIHYSYGVNSTEKGDLSSESTVSRIRTEHFPLTLESARPSHTSQYLCASSQDRGRTDTQYFGPGTRLTVL.